This T cell receptor (beta chain) was identified in a study of PD-L1 blockade in urothelial cancer (dated by TCRdb to about 2017). At the level of the whole study: All patients started therapy around 2014 and received atezolizumab 1,200 mg intravenously every 3 weeks. About 90% of the roughly 30 patients were males with bladder-origin urothelial cancer, and 18 of 29 reported a prior smoking history. An ECOG performance status of 0 or 1 was recorded for the patients, and 0 to 3 prior chemotherapy regimens had been received by the patients. Blood samples were analyzed at 3 weeks after treatment start (second dose) and at 6 weeks after treatment start. Blood samples yielded a median of 141,255 T cells and approximately 83,000 unique TCRs, with median clonality 0.080. The study was an exploratory multi-omic analysis of somatic, immune and clinical correlates of response to PD-L1 blockade with atezolizumab in urothelial cancer. Pretreatment tumor samples and matched peripheral blood, collected serially before and after atezolizumab treatment, underwent TCR sequencing. Durable clinical benefit was defined as progression-free survival longer than 6 months, and TCR features were also tested against progression-free and overall survival. In the same patients, whole exome sequencing and RNA sequencing of pretreatment tumors were performed in addition to TCR sequencing. About 10 patients achieved durable clinical benefit and some 20 did not. Under 30 patients had pretreatment blood TCR-seq, approximately 24 had at least one posttreatment blood collection, and approximately 24 had tumor TCR-seq.

Sample time point, as interpreted from the label and publication: pretreatment peripheral blood. A cohort of more than 25 patients with locally advanced or metastatic urothelial carcinoma, treated at Memorial Sloan Kettering on a trial protocol, was included. Peripheral blood mononuclear cells were collected pretreatment and during treatment, at between 1 and 8 total time points per patient. The Qiagen DNeasy Blood extraction kit was used to purify genomic DNA from total PBMCs and tumor samples. Collected pretreatment and during treatment, PBMCs were isolated and stored as previously described. From the cysteine through the phenylalanine, the CDR3 covers 15 amino acids. This entry keeps only the CDR3 DNA: 45 bases, framed from base 1. From a lookup of the germline V gene, CDR1 and CDR2 are SQVTM and ANQGSEA. V drops 7 bases and J drops 2 bases, leaving 20 bases in between. With respect to this clone: There is no known antigen for this receptor. Per-nucleotide qualities are absent, and no much larger clonotype sits a single base away.

The paper as a whole reports these results and caveats: Improved progression-free and overall survival was associated with having pretreatment peripheral blood TCR clonality below the median. Because the sample size was small (n of about 30) and many exploratory analyses were performed, the results are intended to be hypothesis-generating. Greater expansion of tumor-associated TCR clones in peripheral blood 3 weeks after the start of treatment was observed in patients with durable benefit (n of about 24, p = 0.022).

Synthetic TCR analog templates were spiked into each PCR so that absolute template abundance could be estimated from read counts. The immunoSEQ assay used bias-controlled V and J gene primers to amplify TCRbeta CDR3 regions from genomic DNA. Sequencing of rearranged TCRbeta segments was done at approximately 20X coverage. The original methods were these. Clustering was used to correct sequencing errors, and CDR3s were annotated against IMGT so that V, D and J genes could be assigned. Downstream analyses used only productive TCRbeta rearrangements, leaving out any out-of-frame or stop-codon sequences. To compute clonality, Shannon entropy was normalized by the log of the number of unique productive sequences and then subtracted from one. Clones differing between time points or between blood and tumor were identified using Fisher's exact test with Benjamini-Hochberg correction, with an adjusted p below 0.01 applied as the threshold. Not all clones reach the TCRdb copy of this immuneACCESS table, which keeps in-frame sequences only. Checked studies attribute under half of the gap to unresolved V genes and leave the rest unexplained. The V and J calls and the clone size are those of that table, but D and trimming were determined from the DNA. This sample lists roughly 87,000 clones; roughly 90% were detected once. The biggest ten clones account for 0.97% of the sample.

The clonotype originates from an elderly woman with urothelial cancer. This receptor chain uses TRBV29-1 and TRBJ1-2; the D gene is not confidently resolved. The sequencing here drew on PBMCs, taken around atezolizumab (anti-PD-L1) treatment. The CDR3 sequence is CSADLGRGSNYGYTF. The bases read TGCAGCGCCGACCTAGGCCGGGGTTCGAACTATGGCTACACCTTC.